Listed here are 13 T cell receptor beta chains from one sample, sequenced in a study of shared clonotypes between healthy human individuals. Assay: immunoSEQ multiplex PCR; the TCRdb copy retains only in-frame clones and omits some. The sample lists around 550,000 clones, approximately 95% seen once, with over 0.09% in the top ten. Naive-designated CD8 cells lacked CD45RO, were positively enriched for CCR7, and omitted terminally differentiated effector memory CD45RA+ cells. The sequenced sample consisted of naive CD8+ T cells sorted from blood. The receptors derive from a young woman in good health.

The chain recombines TRBV2 with TRBJ2-7, with 12 nucleotides matching TRBD1. CDR1 SNHLY and CDR2 FYNNEI come from the germline V gene. V lost 5 bases, J lost 6 bases, and 5 bases stayed unmatched. This CDR3 comprises 14 residues. CDR3 sequence (DNA): TGTGCCAGCAGTTCGGGACAGGGGGCGTCCGAGCAGTACTTC. The encoded protein is CASSSGQGASEQYF. Looking up the rest from reference TRBV2 and TRBJ2-7 gives the full variable domain: EPEVTQTPSHQVTQMGQEVILRCVPISNHLYFYWYRQILGQKVEFLVSFYNNEISEKSEIFDDQFSVERPDGSNFTLKIRSTKLEDSAMYFCASSSGQGASEQYFGPGTRLTVT.

This chain links TRBV6-5 with TRBJ2-7; 7 bases match TRBD2. CDR1 is MNHEY, CDR2 SVGAGI, per germline. CDR3 size: 15 residues. V trimming: 4 bases; J trimming: 4 bases; junction bases outside the gene matches: 10. The DNA for the CDR3 is TGTGCCAGCAGTTCCCAAGGGGAGGGTTATTACGAGCAGTACTTC. Its protein is CASSSQGEGYYEQYF.

V usage is TRBV6-1 and J usage is TRBJ2-7; possibly TRBD1 for D (7 bases). The germline CDR1 and CDR2 sequences are MNHNS and SASEGT. The V end lost 8 bases, the J end lost 2 bases, and 19 bases lay between the germline ends. This CDR3 has 15 amino acids. CDR3 loop: CASGGPGQFAYEQYF. Written as DNA, the CDR3 is TGTGCCAGCGGGGGGCCGGGACAGTTCGCCTACGAGCAGTACTTC.

This clone was detected only once. Other DNA sequences in this specimen translate into the identical CDR3. CDR3 coding DNA: TGTGCCAGCAGTGACCGGCAGGGGGCGTACGAGCAGTACTTC. It is translated as CASSDRQGAYEQYF. This chain uses TRBV2 with TRBJ2-7, with TRBD1 identical over 8 bases. The CDR3 is 14 amino acids. Looked up from germline, CDR1 is SNHLY and CDR2 is FYNNEI. V lost 3 bases, J lost 4 bases, and 5 bases stayed unmatched.

This clone was detected only once. The gene calls are TRBV19 and TRBJ2-2; tentatively, D is TRBD1 or TRBD2 (5 bases each). Germline V gene lookup returns CDR1 LNHDA and CDR2 SQIVND (reference sequence). The CDR3 sequence is 14 residues long. Trimming shortened V by 1 base and J by 5 bases, and 8 bases separated the two germline ends. The CDR3 spells CASSIAWGTGELFF. In DNA form, the CDR3 reads TGTGCCAGTAGTATAGCGTGGGGGACCGGGGAGCTGTTTTTT. The full variable domain, with the rest looked up from reference TRBV19 and TRBJ2-2, is DGGITQSPKYLFRKEGQNVTLSCEQNLNHDAMYWYRQDPGQGLRLIYYSQIVNDFQKGDIAEGYSVSREKKESFPLTVTSAQKNPTAFYLCASSIAWGTGELFFGEGSRLTVL.

V usage is TRBV14 and J usage is TRBJ2-7; no definite D call. From germline, CDR1 is SGHDN and CDR2 FVKESK. There are 12 residues in the CDR3. V lost 0 bases, J lost 4 bases, and 4 bases lay in between. The CDR3 coding sequence is TGTGCCAGCAGCCAAGATGTATACGAGCAGTACTTC. Encoded protein: CASSQDVYEQYF.

The chain links TRBV7-9 to TRBJ2-1; 8 nucleotides align to TRBD1. The CDR3 extends over 18 amino acids. Germline values: CDR1 SEHNR, CDR2 FQNEAQ (reference sequence). V lost 5 bases to trimming and J lost 1 base; unmatched junction nucleotides: 13. The CDR3 loop reads CASSTRSGQGRSYNEQFF. CDR3 DNA: TGTGCCAGCAGCACGAGGAGCGGACAGGGAAGATCCTACAATGAGCAGTTCTTC.

The V and J genes are TRBV16 and TRBJ2-1; 10 bases agree with TRBD1. Germline V gives CDR1 KGHSY, CDR2 FQNENV. The CDR3 contains 13 residues. The J segment lost 10 bases and the V segment lost 2 bases, leaving 2 bases of the junction unmatched. CDR3 sequence reads: CASSQETGGEQFF. The CDR3 nucleotides are TGTGCCAGCAGCCAAGAGACAGGGGGCGAGCAGTTCTTC.

The V gene is TRBV7-9, the J gene TRBJ2-2, with D possibly being TRBD1 (6 bases). CDR1 and CDR2 (germline): SEHNR, FQNEAQ (reference sequence). The CDR3 has 15 amino acids. The V end was cut by 4 bases, the J end by 1 base, with 10 bases between. This CDR3 reads CASSSGHMNTGELFF. CDR3 sequence (DNA): TGTGCCAGCAGCTCGGGACATATGAACACCGGGGAGCTGTTTTTT. Looking up the rest from reference TRBV7-9 and TRBJ2-2 gives the full variable domain: DTGVSQNPRHKITKRGQNVTFRCDPISEHNRLYWYRQTLGQGPEFLTYFQNEAQLEKSRLLSDRFSAERPKGSFSTLEIQRTEQGDSAMYLCASSSGHMNTGELFFGEGSRLTVL.

V and J are TRBV29-1 and TRBJ1-2; no clear D. CDR3 length: 12 amino acids. Germline V gives CDR1 SQVTM, CDR2 ANQGSEA. Trimming took off 3 bases at V and 4 bases at J, with 9 bases between the two ends. As DNA, the CDR3 is TGCAGCGTTGACCGCCCGGGCTATGGCTACACCTTC. It translates to CSVDRPGYGYTF.

V usage is TRBV4-1 and J usage is TRBJ1-2; D is possibly TRBD1 (5 bases). Germline V gives CDR1 MGHRA, CDR2 YSYEKL. This CDR3 is 15 amino acids long. V lost 0 bases to trimming and J lost 5 bases, with 13 bases between them. CDR3 sequence: CASSQDLGRDYGYTF. DNA for the CDR3: TGCGCCAGCAGCCAAGATTTGGGCAGGGATTATGGCTACACCTTC.

The chain has TRBV4-1 and TRBJ1-2; tentatively, D is TRBD1 (6 bases). Trimming removed 0 bases from V and 5 bases from J, with 16 bases in between. Looked up from germline, CDR1 is MGHRA and CDR2 is YSYEKL. The CDR3 is 16 amino acids. The CDR3 coding sequence is TGCGCCAGCAGCCAAGATTGGGGCAGGGGCGGGTATGGCTACACCTTC. The encoded protein is CASSQDWGRGGYGYTF.

The rearrangement joins TRBV5-6 to TRBJ1-1, with 11 bases fitting TRBD1. The V and J ends lost 4 bases and 4 bases, in that order; junction bases with no gene match: 3. Germline V gives CDR1 SGHDT, CDR2 YYEEEE. The CDR3 consists of 14 residues. Written as DNA, the CDR3 is TGTGCCAGCAGCCGTGGGACAGGGGGCACTGAAGCTTTCTTT. Translating it yields CASSRGTGGTEAFF.